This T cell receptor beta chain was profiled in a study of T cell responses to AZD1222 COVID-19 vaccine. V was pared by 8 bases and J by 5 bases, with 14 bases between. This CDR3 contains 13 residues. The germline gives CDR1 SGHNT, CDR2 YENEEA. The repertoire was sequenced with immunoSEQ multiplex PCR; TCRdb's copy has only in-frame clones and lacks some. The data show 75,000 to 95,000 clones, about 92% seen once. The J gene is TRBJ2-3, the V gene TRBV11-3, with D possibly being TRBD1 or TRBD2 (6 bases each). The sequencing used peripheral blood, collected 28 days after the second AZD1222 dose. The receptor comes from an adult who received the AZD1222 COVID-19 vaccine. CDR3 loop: CASGERGEDTQYF. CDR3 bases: TGTGCCAGCGGCGAGAGGGGGGAAGATACGCAGTATTTT.